This TCR beta chain is from a study of cytomegalovirus exposure and HLA in healthy donors. Overall study context: Earlier, 150 million to 200 million T cells were analyzed, and some 120 million unique TCR beta sequences were found among them.

The germline CDR1 and CDR2 sequences are SGHNT and YENEEA. This CDR3 region has 13 residues. Unmatched junction bases numbered 1, after V lost 4 bases and J lost 4 bases. The PCR made use of 60 Vbeta and 13 Jbeta primers. This table comes from immunoSEQ multiplex PCR, and its TCRdb copy is limited to in-frame clones, with some not included. The profile shows 160,000 or so clones, more than 70% of them singletons. The source of this sequence is a man aged 60-69 years in good health and CMV-seronegative. Sequences were obtained from PBMCs. V is TRBV11-3 and J is TRBJ2-5, with TRBD2 matching 9 bases. The CDR3, as DNA: TGTGCCAGCAGCTCGGGACTAGCAGAGACCCAGTACTTC. This sequence encodes CASSSGLAETQYF.